This T cell receptor (beta chain) was recorded in a study of blood T cell repertoires in COVID-19. Study details: Sites in the United States, Italy and Spain provided acute and convalescent COVID-19 samples.

TCRdb keeps only in-frame clones here, not all; method: immunoSEQ multiplex PCR. The sample lists about 160,000 clones, roughly 85% occurring once. The sample comprised peripheral blood. The source of this sequence is a woman in her fifties or sixties with COVID-19, enrolled during active disease.

CDR3 coding DNA: TGTGCCAGCAGGCGAACTAGCGGGGGAAACAATGAGCAGTTCTTC. Amino acids: CASRRTSGGNNEQFF. This sequence joins TRBV2 and TRBJ2-1; the match to TRBD2 covers 11 bases. The CDR3 is 15 residues long. V was clipped by 6 bases and J by 5 bases; unmatched bases: 6. From germline, CDR1 is SNHLY and CDR2 FYNNEI.